One and the same sample provided the 25 T cell receptor beta chains below, sequenced in a study of blood T cell repertoires in COVID-19 (dated by TCRdb to 2018 to 2020). Libraries were built with the immunoSEQ multiplex PCR assay. The immuneACCESS repertoire file appears here via TCRdb, limited to in-frame rearrangements. These files lack a portion of the clones; in checked studies, under half of the deficit traces to unresolved V genes, and the cause of the others is not known. The sample table contains 430,000 or so clones; only one count was recorded for about 90% of them. Of the sample, approximately 0.92% is held by the ten largest clones. Material for sequencing was peripheral blood. These receptors were taken from a man aged 18 to 30 with COVID-19, enrolled during active disease.

This chain joins TRBV5-1 and TRBJ2-1; D is possibly TRBD2 (7 bases). The CDR3 is 16 amino acids. The V gene's germline CDR1 is SGHRS and CDR2 YFSETQ. Deletions cut 4 bases from V and 0 bases from J, with 14 bases between. The CDR3 spells CASSKGGGASYNEQFF. In nucleotides, the CDR3 is TGCGCCAGCAGCAAGGGTGGGGGGGCCTCCTACAATGAGCAGTTCTTC. Full variable domain (remainder filled in from reference TRBV5-1 and TRBJ2-1): KAGVTQTPRYLIKTRGQQVTLSCSPISGHRSVSWYQQTPGQGLQFLFEYFSETQRNKGNFPGRFSGRQFSNSRSEMNVSTLELGDSALYLCASSKGGGASYNEQFFGPGTRLTVL.

This rearrangement joins TRBV2 to TRBJ1-6; the D is unclear. Germline V CDR1 and CDR2: SNHLY, FYNNEI. CDR3 length equals 13 residues. V was clipped by 2 bases and J by 8 bases, with 7 bases between them. The CDR3 DNA reads as TGTGCCAGCAGTGAACGGTATGATTCACCCCTCCACTTT. This gives the protein CASSERYDSPLHF.

This sequence joins TRBV6-5 and TRBJ2-5; D is perhaps TRBD1 (6 bases). Germline CDR1 and CDR2: MNHEY and SVGAGI. The V and J ends lost 6 bases and 2 bases respectively, with 10 bases between them. This CDR3 region has 13 residues. DNA for the CDR3: TGTGCCAGCAGCGGACAGCCACAAGAGACCCAGTACTTC. Encoded protein: CASSGQPQETQYF.

This chain uses TRBV27 with TRBJ1-3, with TRBD1 matching 10 bases. The V and J ends lost 6 bases and 6 bases, in that order; junction bases with no gene match: 8. There are 15 residues in the CDR3. Germline V gene data show CDR1 as MNHEY and CDR2 as SMNVEV (reference sequence). CDR3 sequence: CASRRTGTGENTIYF. CDR3 sequence (DNA): TGTGCCAGCAGGCGAACCGGGACAGGGGAAAACACCATATATTTT.

This clone was observed once. The rearrangement links TRBV4-1 to TRBJ2-3; 12 bases match TRBD2. Trimming removed 1 base from V and 0 bases from J; junction bases left unmatched: 5. Germline CDR1 MGHRA, CDR2 YSYEKL. This CDR3 has 18 amino acids. The CDR3 spells CASSQGLAGVSSTDTQYF. CDR3 bases: TGCGCCAGCAGCCAAGGACTAGCGGGAGTAAGTAGCACAGATACGCAGTATTTT.

The V and J genes are TRBV6-6 and TRBJ1-2; maybe TRBD1 (6 bases). Trimming cost V 5 bases and J 3 bases, with 13 bases left between them. The CDR3 consists of 14 residues. Germline-derived CDR1 and CDR2 are MNHNY and SVGAGI (reference sequence). The CDR3 sequence: CASSTTAGDYGYTF. Written as DNA, the CDR3 is TGTGCCAGCAGTACGACGGCAGGGGACTATGGCTACACCTTC.

The genes are TRBV6-5 and TRBJ1-2; 7 nucleotides match TRBD1. Germline V gene sequence: CDR1 MNHEY, CDR2 SVGAGI. Trimming at V came to 6 bases and at J to 4 bases, leaving 5 bases not matched to a gene. The length of the CDR3 is 13 residues. CDR3 sequence (DNA): TGTGCCAGCAGCGACAGGGTAGGCTATGGCTACACCTTC. As protein: CASSDRVGYGYTF.

The J gene is TRBJ1-1, the V gene TRBV11-2; the D gene is possibly TRBD1 (5 bases). The V gene lost 5 bases and the J gene lost 7 bases, with 11 bases spanning the gap. Germline loops: CDR1 SGHAT, CDR2 FQNNGV. CDR3 length: 12 residues. The DNA of the CDR3 is TGTGCCAGCAGCGAGACAGAATATGAAGCTTTCTTT. Protein product: CASSETEYEAFF.

V and J are TRBV15 and TRBJ2-3; tentatively, D is TRBD2 (7 bases). The V and J ends lost 8 bases and 1 base respectively, with 19 bases between them. CDR1 is LNHNV and CDR2 is YYDKDF in the germline V gene (reference sequence). This CDR3 region has 16 residues. The CDR3 DNA reads as TGTGCCACCCTACCTTCGGGGGGCGACGGCACAGATACGCAGTATTTT. Amino acids: CATLPSGGDGTDTQYF.

As for this clone: Because the CDR3's place on the DNA is in doubt, the DNA is left out and the CDR3 is given as listed by TCRdb. The chain links TRBV29-1 to TRBJ2-7; the table's D call, TRBD2, has no DNA check behind it. The CDR3 is made up of 10 amino acids, end residues included. Germline assignment: CDR1 SQVTM and CDR2 ANQGSEA. CDR3 region: CSVADGSEYF.

The V gene is TRBV20-1, the J gene TRBJ2-1; TRBD2 matches at 9 bases. Germline values: CDR1 DFQATT, CDR2 SNEGSKA (reference sequence). The V and J ends lost 3 bases and 8 bases, in that order; junction bases with no gene match: 11. This CDR3 is built from 15 residues. The CDR3 DNA follows: TGCAGTGCTAGTATGGCTAGCGGGGTGATCGATGAGCAGTTCTTC. This translates into CSASMASGVIDEQFF.

The chain couples TRBV27 to TRBJ2-2; D may be TRBD1 (5 bases). The CDR3 consists of 13 residues. Germline CDR1 reads MNHEY; CDR2 reads SMNVEV (reference sequence). V was cut by 3 bases and J by 6 bases, with 8 bases left in between. CDR3 in amino acids: CASSLYRSGELFF. CDR3 in DNA: TGTGCCAGCAGTTTGTACAGGTCCGGGGAGCTGTTTTTT.

This sequence joins TRBV5-1 and TRBJ1-2, with a tentative D call TRBD1 (6 bases). CDR3 size: 16 residues. Germline V lookup: CDR1 SGHRS, CDR2 YFSETQ. The V and J ends lost 4 bases and 0 bases respectively, with 16 bases between them. The CDR3 DNA reads as TGCGCCAGCAGCCGAACCGACAGGATCTCTAACTATGGCTACACCTTC. This gives the protein CASSRTDRISNYGYTF. Drawing the rest from reference TRBV5-1 and TRBJ1-2, the complete variable domain is KAGVTQTPRYLIKTRGQQVTLSCSPISGHRSVSWYQQTPGQGLQFLFEYFSETQRNKGNFPGRFSGRQFSNSRSEMNVSTLELGDSALYLCASSRTDRISNYGYTFGSGTRLTVV.

The genes are TRBV6-5 and TRBJ1-1; D is perhaps TRBD1 (5 bases). The length of the CDR3 is 14 residues. The germline V gene encodes CDR1 MNHEY and CDR2 SVGAGI. V lost 2 bases to trimming and J lost 4 bases, with 11 bases between them. The CDR3 DNA is TGTGCCAGCAGTTACAAGGGCAGGGCCACTGAAGCTTTCTTT. This encodes CASSYKGRATEAFF.

Details on this clone: The same CDR3 can be traced to other DNA sequences in this sample. The rearrangement uses TRBV12-3 or TRBV12-4 and TRBJ2-7, with 8 bases lining up with TRBD1. Trimming removed 6 bases from V and 6 bases from J; junction bases left unmatched: 7. The CDR3 consists of 13 residues. CDR3 DNA sequence: TGTGCCAGCAGCCTAGGGACAGGCCGCGAGCAGTACTTC. Translation gives CASSLGTGREQYF.

This chain links TRBV6-2 or TRBV6-3 with TRBJ2-7; 7 bases map to TRBD2. The CDR3 is made up of 13 amino acids. J was trimmed by 6 bases and V by 5 bases; bases with no gene match: 7. From germline, CDR1 is MNHEY and CDR2 SVGEGT. The CDR3 bases are TGTGCCAGCAGTCCAACTAGCGTGGGCGAGCAGTACTTC. It codes for CASSPTSVGEQYF.

The sample holds one count of this clone. The rearrangement links TRBV11-2 to TRBJ2-3; D gene unclear. V gave up 1 base and J gave up 1 base, with 15 bases separating them. CDR3 length equals 17 residues. Germline V gives CDR1 SGHAT, CDR2 FQNNGV. CDR3 amino acids: CASSLVPPGRGTDTQYF. CDR3 in DNA: TGTGCCAGCAGCTTAGTCCCTCCGGGTCGAGGCACAGATACGCAGTATTTT.

The CDR3 coding sequence is TGTGCCAGCAGCGCGGGGGACAGGGCAGAGACCCAGTACTTC. Protein: CASSAGDRAETQYF. The chain uses TRBV9 and TRBJ2-5; TRBD1 matches at 9 bases. Germline V gene lookup returns CDR1 SGDLS and CDR2 YYNGEE. Trimming at V came to 3 bases and at J to 4 bases, leaving 4 bases not matched to a gene. The CDR3 runs 14 residues.

The chain carries TRBV10-1 and TRBJ2-7; 8 nucleotides line up with TRBD1. The CDR3 has 14 amino acids. With V trimmed by 4 bases and J by 5 bases, 7 bases remained unmatched. From germline, CDR1 is WNHNN and CDR2 SYGVQD (reference sequence). The CDR3 spells CASSGSGQGNEQYF. CDR3 DNA sequence: TGCGCCAGCAGTGGTTCTGGACAGGGCAACGAGCAGTACTTC.

The chain joins TRBV6-1 to TRBJ1-2, with no clear D. The CDR3 consists of 14 residues. Trimming removed 3 bases from V and 4 bases from J, with 12 bases in between. Germline V gene data show CDR1 as MNHNS and CDR2 as SASEGT. The CDR3 DNA reads TGTGCCAGCAGTGACAGACTCGAGGGCTATGGCTACACCTTC. This encodes CASSDRLEGYGYTF.

Turning to this clone: This likely comes from a read error, as the CDR3 has no conserved phenylalanine or tryptophan at its end. The DNA is left out, because the CDR3 cannot be placed on it with certainty; the CDR3 is given as TCRdb lists it. The V gene is TRBV14, the J gene TRBJ2-3; the table's D gene call, TRBD1, was not cross checked with the DNA. Germline values: CDR1 SGHDN, CDR2 FVKESK. The CDR3 spans 8 amino acids, including both terminal residues. This chain's CDR3 is CASSQWGQ.

The rearrangement links TRBV2 to TRBJ1-6; 9 bases are a match to TRBD1. V trimming: 7 bases; J trimming: 13 bases; junction bases outside the gene matches: 8. The CDR3 consists of 13 residues. Germline V gene lookup returns CDR1 SNHLY and CDR2 FYNNEI. The CDR3 coding sequence is TGTGCCAGCACGGGACAGGGAACCGCCCCCCTCCACTTT. Translated: CASTGQGTAPLHF.

The chain has TRBV27 and TRBJ2-7, with 8 bases fitting TRBD2. Per the germline V gene, CDR1 is MNHEY and CDR2 is SMNVEV (reference sequence). The CDR3 extends over 15 amino acids. Germline trimming cut 4 bases from V and 4 bases from J; bases unmatched to any gene: 9. The CDR3 DNA is TGTGCCAGCAGTTCCCCCCCTAGCGGGCTTTACGAGCAGTACTTC. Amino acids: CASSSPPSGLYEQYF.

The chain carries TRBV10-2 and TRBJ1-4; D is unclear. The V end was cut by 4 bases, the J end by 7 bases, with 10 bases between. Looked up from germline, CDR1 is WSHSY and CDR2 is SAAADI. This CDR3 spans 13 amino acids. CDR3 sequence (DNA): TGCGCCAGCAGTGGTACCTCAGGTGAAAAACTGTTTTTT. It encodes CASSGTSGEKLFF.

The rearrangement uses TRBV19 and TRBJ2-2; TRBD1 agrees at 10 bases. In germline, CDR1 is LNHDA, CDR2 SQIVND (reference sequence). With 5 bases clipped from V and 6 bases from J, the junction kept 12 bases outside the gene matches. CDR3 length: 17 amino acids. CDR3 sequence (DNA): TGTGCCAGTAGTCCCTTCCGGGACAGGGGCGTCGCCGGGGAGCTGTTTTTT. Translating gives CASSPFRDRGVAGELFF.